This note documents a single T cell receptor (beta chain) sequence. These data belong to a study of blood T cell repertoires in COVID-19. In the study's own analysis: From reference gene primer amplification, estimates of nucleated cell counts were derived. The protocol was immunoSEQ multiplex PCR, while the TCRdb copy is restricted to in-frame clones and leaves out a portion. V, J and clone size were drawn from that table, and D and trimming were deduced from the DNA. The sample lists some 200,000 clones, around 73% occurring once. Those enrolled, adults aged roughly 18 to 90 years, came from some 25 US areas. Grouping used clinical history reported by participants in a survey and questionnaire. With 0 bases clipped from V and 7 bases from J, the junction kept 9 bases outside the gene matches. CDR1 SGHKS and CDR2 YYEKEE come from the germline V gene (reference sequence). This CDR3 has 16 amino acids.

The sequenced sample was PBMCs or T cells enriched from blood (not recorded which). This chain connects TRBV5-5 to TRBJ1-2; 10 bases are a match to TRBD1. The source of this sequence is a woman aged 45-59 years who had recovered from COVID-19. This CDR3 is CASSLAAGQGWRGYTF. The CDR3 coding sequence is TGTGCCAGCAGCTTGGCCGCGGGACAGGGGTGGCGTGGCTACACCTTC.